This T cell receptor (beta chain) was observed in a study of CD8+ T cells in alopecia areata. Germline values: CDR1 SGHDT, CDR2 YYEEEE. This CDR3 region has 14 residues. The V segment lost 4 bases and the J segment 5 bases; nucleotides outside the gene matches: 4. The count of this clone is one. As yet, its antigen is unknown. Study-wide points: Tofacitinib significantly lowered scalp clonality and expanded CD8+ clones among the top 100. In lesional scalp, particularly from alopecia totalis/universalis, clonality was higher than in normal scalp.

Treatment here: oral pan-JAK inhibitor, 5-10 mg twice daily. Sorted populations comprised CD4+ and CD8+ T cells obtained from PBMCs. Sequencing used cDNA as its template, made by extracting RNA and reverse transcribing it. Assay: immunoSEQ multiplex PCR; the TCRdb copy retains only in-frame clones and omits some. The sample comprises some 110,000 clones, about three fifths of which are singletons, and under 35% rests with the top ten. The specimen comprised CD8+ T cells sorted from blood, sampled at week 4, from a patient treated with tofacitinib. This rearrangement joins TRBV5-6 to TRBJ1-2, with 11 bases aligning to TRBD1. This TCR was sampled from a human donor with alopecia areata. The CDR3 spells CASSLGTGGYGYTF. The CDR3 region has the DNA TGTGCCAGCAGCCTAGGGACAGGGGGATATGGCTACACCTTC.